This T cell receptor beta chain was sequenced during a study of T cell responses to AZD1222 COVID-19 vaccine. Libraries were prepared by immunoSEQ multiplex PCR; TCRdb keeps only in-frame clonotypes and omits some of them. The sample has 130,000 or so clones, about 86% seen once; the top ten hold 12%. V was pared by 1 base and J by 2 bases, with 2 bases of the junction left unmatched. CDR1 is LNHNV and CDR2 is YYDKDF in the germline V gene (reference sequence). This CDR3 is 14 amino acids long. The starting material was peripheral blood, obtained on day 0 of AZD1222 vaccination. The receptor's source is an adult in good health. J is TRBJ2-7 and V is TRBV15; the match to TRBD2 covers 7 bases. CDR3 in amino acids: CATSRVRGAYEQYF. Written as DNA, the CDR3 is TGTGCCACCAGCAGAGTTCGGGGGGCCTACGAGCAGTACTTC.